The clone carrying this TCR beta chain was observed a handful of times. This sample is drawn from a study of blood T cell repertoires in COVID-19. V was pared by 5 bases and J by 7 bases, with 0 bases of the junction left unmatched. Germline V gene lookup returns CDR1 LNHDA and CDR2 SQIVND (reference sequence). The CDR3 covers 12 residues. The method was immunoSEQ multiplex PCR; TCRdb's version includes in-frame clones alone and lacks a portion of them. The sample includes about 160,000 clones, 80% to 90% of them seen just once. Recruitment covered under 25 US areas and drew participants whose ages spanned roughly 18 to 100 years.

The sequencing input was PBMCs or T cells enriched from blood (not recorded which). The rearrangement links TRBV19 to TRBJ1-4; 8 bases fit TRBD1. This receptor was identified in a woman in her forties or fifties in a cohort exposed to, infected with or recovered from COVID-19 (not recorded which). The CDR3 DNA sequence: TGTGCCAGTAGTGGACAGGGTGAAAAACTGTTTTTT. Amino acids: CASSGQGEKLFF.